A single sample gave rise to the 5 T cell receptor beta chains below, sequenced in a study of cytomegalovirus exposure and HLA in healthy donors. The PCR contained 60 Vbeta and 13 Jbeta primers. The assay was immunoSEQ multiplex PCR, and TCRdb's table has in-frame clones only and misses some. The sample holds 160,000 or so clones; around four fifths are singletons and the top ten take 1.3%. Sequencing was done on a sample of PBMCs. The origin of the receptors is a man in his thirties or forties in good health and CMV-seronegative.

A single count supports this clone. J is TRBJ2-1 and V is TRBV7-3; TRBD2 matches 11 bases. The V gene end was trimmed by 5 bases and the J gene end by 9 bases; junction bases not matched to a gene: 9. The CDR3 length is 15 residues. Germline CDR1 and CDR2: SGHTA and FQGTGA. For the CDR3, the DNA is TGTGCCAGCAGCCCTAGACTAGCGGGGACGGGTGAGCAGTTCTTC. It codes for CASSPRLAGTGEQFF.

The chain is built from TRBV18 and TRBJ1-1; 9 bases are a match to TRBD1. Losses at the gene ends were 6 bases for V and 0 bases for J; bases not matched to a gene: 11. The CDR3 runs to 17 residues. Germline CDR1 and CDR2: KGHSH and LQKENI. The CDR3 protein is CASSGTGGAYVNTEAFF. In DNA form, the CDR3 reads TGTGCCAGCTCGGGTACAGGGGGCGCATATGTGAACACTGAAGCTTTCTTT.

This sequence joins TRBV4-1 and TRBJ2-5; TRBD2 agrees at 11 bases. The end of the DNA fits TRBJ2-7 better, so the J call may be wrong. This CDR3 has 18 residues. Germline values: CDR1 MGHRA, CDR2 YSYEKL. The DNA of the CDR3 is TGCGCCAGCACCCTCCGTGTAGCGGGAGGGCCCGTAAACTACGAGCAGTACTTC. Amino acid sequence: CASTLRVAGGPVNYEQYF.

This clone has a single count. The chain uses TRBV4-2 and TRBJ1-4; TRBD1 might be the D (5 bases). Germline loops: CDR1 LGHNA, CDR2 YNFKEQ. The CDR3 runs 15 residues. V lost 3 bases, J lost 5 bases, and 13 bases lay in between. CDR3: CASSQARGSNEKLFF. The CDR3 DNA reads TGTGCCAGCAGCCAGGCACGGGGGAGCAATGAAAAACTGTTTTTT.

On this clone: The sample contains more than one DNA sequence encoding this CDR3. The chain's CDR3 is CASSLGQGDTGELFF. CDR3 nucleotide sequence: TGTGCCAGCAGTTTGGGGCAGGGGGACACCGGGGAGCTGTTTTTT. The chain carries TRBV28 and TRBJ2-2; 7 bases are a match to TRBD1. Germline CDR1 MDHEN, CDR2 SYDVKM. Trimming at V came to 3 bases and at J to 3 bases, leaving 4 bases not matched to a gene. There are 15 residues in the CDR3.